The 23 T cell receptor beta chains reported below all come from one sample, sequenced in a study of identical twins (dated by TCRdb to the mid-2010s). Libraries were made using 5' RACE. The listed sequencing device is Illumina HiSeq 2000. TCRdb redid the processing of the public reads, applying fastp at Q25 and MiXCR, and retained in-frame beta chains. Merged by CDR3 protein, the rows form single entries marked with the most common genes and DNA. Present in this sample are approximately 220,000 distinct CDR3 sequences, around 10% of which were seen just once. Of the sample, 5% to 6% is held by the ten largest clones. Sequenced: memory (CD45RO+) T cells sorted from blood. Taken with the paper, the label for cell subset or site translates to: CD45RO+ enriched T cells. Every receptor here comes from a woman aged 18-35 years in good health.

This clonotype came up a few times. In DNA, the CDR3 is TGCAGTGCTAGTCACAGCTCTGGAAACACCATATATTTT. It specifies CSASHSSGNTIYF. The rearrangement links TRBV20-1 to TRBJ1-3; D ambiguous. V was pared by 3 bases and J by 0 bases, with 6 bases between. This CDR3 has 13 residues. Per the germline V gene, CDR1 is DFQATT and CDR2 is SNEGSKA (reference sequence).

This clonotype has just a few counts. The chain is built from TRBV20-1 and TRBJ2-7; TRBD2 matches 10 bases. CDR1 is DFQATT, CDR2 SNEGSKA, per germline (reference sequence). The CDR3 extends over 15 amino acids. V trimming: 3 bases; J trimming: 7 bases; junction bases outside the gene matches: 12. Here the CDR3 DNA reads TGCAGTGCTAGTGGAAGCGGGAGGGCCCTCGGGGAGCAGTACTTC. This sequence encodes CSASGSGRALGEQYF.

Ten or more counts support this clonotype. CDR3 in amino acids: CSATNTEAFF. DNA of the CDR3: TGCAGCGCAACCAACACTGAAGCTTTCTTT. The J gene is TRBJ1-1, the V gene TRBV29-1; D gene unclear. V was shortened by 7 bases and J by 2 bases, with 5 bases between the two germline ends. This CDR3 is built from 10 residues. In germline, CDR1 is SQVTM, CDR2 ANQGSEA.

This clonotype was detected only a few times. This chain links TRBV25-1 with TRBJ2-2, with D possibly being TRBD2 (6 bases). From germline, CDR1 is MGHDK and CDR2 SYGVNS. The CDR3 has 13 amino acids. Trimming removed 5 bases from V and 8 bases from J, with 12 bases in between. CDR3 nucleotides: TGTGCCAGCAGTTACAGGCGGGGAGGGGAGCTGTTTTTT. Amino acid sequence: CASSYRRGGELFF.

This clonotype came up a few times. V gene TRBV20-1 combines with J gene TRBJ1-1; D gene ambiguous. V was trimmed by 0 bases and J by 1 base, leaving 3 bases between them. The V gene's germline CDR1 is DFQATT and CDR2 SNEGSKA (reference sequence). The CDR3 spans 12 residues. CDR3 residues: CSARDWNTEAFF. CDR3 nucleotide sequence: TGCAGTGCTAGAGACTGGAACACTGAAGCTTTCTTT.

This clonotype was observed many times. The CDR3 protein is CASSSSGTGGYEQYF. The CDR3 DNA reads as TGTGCCAGCAGTTCTTCCGGGACAGGGGGCTACGAGCAGTACTTC. The chain carries TRBV28 and TRBJ2-7; the match to TRBD1 covers 11 bases. Germline V gene data show CDR1 as MDHEN and CDR2 as SYDVKM. The CDR3 has 15 amino acids. V was pared by 4 bases and J by 3 bases, with 5 bases of the junction left unmatched.

This chain joins TRBV20-1 and TRBJ1-4; perhaps TRBD1 as D (5 bases). Germline lookup yields CDR1 DFQATT and CDR2 SNEGSKA (reference sequence). The CDR3 has 11 amino acids. V was trimmed by 6 bases and J by 8 bases, leaving 10 bases between them. Here the CDR3 DNA reads TGCAGTGCGGCGCAGGGCGAAAAACTGTTTTTT. Amino acid sequence: CSAAQGEKLFF.

This clonotype has a handful of counts. The chain couples TRBV7-8 to TRBJ1-2, with a tentative D call TRBD1 (6 bases). Germline-derived CDR1 and CDR2 are SGHVS and FQNEAQ. V was clipped by 1 base and J by 7 bases, with 13 bases between them. CDR3 size: 14 residues. The CDR3: CASSLGPDRSGYTF. The CDR3 DNA reads TGTGCCAGCAGCTTAGGCCCCGACAGGTCTGGCTACACCTTC.

This clonotype has at least ten counts. The gene calls are TRBV12-3 or TRBV12-4 and TRBJ2-2; 7 bases align to TRBD2. The CDR3 loop spans 16 amino acids. Losses at the gene ends were 2 bases for V and 2 bases for J; bases not matched to a gene: 5. CDR3 nucleotides: TGTGCCAGCAGTTTATTTGGCGGGAGCAACACCGGGGAGCTGTTTTTT. Translating gives CASSLFGGSNTGELFF.

In its sample, this clonotype was seen a few times. The chain joins TRBV7-2 to TRBJ2-5, with D possibly being TRBD1 (7 bases). V dropped 5 bases and J dropped 4 bases, with 14 bases sitting between them. The germline V gene encodes CDR1 SGHTA and CDR2 FQGNSA. The CDR3 spans 14 residues. This chain's CDR3 is CASSLIQGGETQYF. CDR3 coding DNA: TGTGCCAGCAGCCTTATTCAGGGGGGAGAGACCCAGTACTTC.

The chain has TRBV6-5 and TRBJ1-3, with no clear D. Germline V gene data show CDR1 as MNHEY and CDR2 as SVGAGI. This CDR3 contains 15 residues. Trimming took off 2 bases at V and 0 bases at J, with 8 bases between the two ends. The CDR3 reads CASSYTGNSGNTIYF. CDR3 sequence (DNA): TGTGCCAGCAGTTACACCGGGAACTCTGGAAACACCATATATTTT.

This clonotype was detected only a few times. For the CDR3, the DNA is TGCGCCAGCAGCTCGACAGGGGGTGAGACAGATACGCAGTATTTT. It codes for CASSSTGGETDTQYF. The genes are TRBV5-1 and TRBJ2-3, with 9 bases aligning to TRBD1. The trim removed 3 bases at V and 3 bases at J, leaving 5 bases unmatched. Germline assignment: CDR1 SGHRS and CDR2 YFSETQ. CDR3 length equals 15 residues.

This clonotype appeared many times. This chain connects TRBV27 to TRBJ2-5, with no clear D. Trimming took off 6 bases at V and 0 bases at J, with 8 bases between the two ends. The CDR3 totals 13 residues. Germline lookup yields CDR1 MNHEY and CDR2 SMNVEV (reference sequence). The CDR3 coding sequence is TGTGCCAGCAGGACACACTACCAAGAGACCCAGTACTTC. Translation: CASRTHYQETQYF.

This clonotype has more than one count but fewer than ten. The chain is built from TRBV12-3 or TRBV12-4 and TRBJ2-3, with D perhaps matching TRBD1 or TRBD2 (5 bases each). V was shortened by 9 bases and J by 4 bases, with 14 bases between the two germline ends. The CDR3 sequence is 13 residues long. CDR3: CASKGTPADTQYF. DNA for the CDR3: TGTGCCAGTAAGGGGACCCCGGCAGATACGCAGTATTTT.

This clonotype was detected a few times. The V call is TRBV12-3 or TRBV12-4, the J call TRBJ2-2; 12 positions agree with TRBD2. The junction had 6 bases not matched to a gene; V was cut back by 6 bases and J by 4 bases. The CDR3 contains 16 residues. CDR3 coding DNA: TGTGCCAGCAGCTCAGGACTAGCGGGGCTCACCGGGGAGCTGTTTTTT. It is translated as CASSSGLAGLTGELFF.

Only a few counts were recorded for this clonotype. The chain links TRBV6-6 to TRBJ1-1, with D hard to call. This CDR3 has 12 amino acids. The germline V gene has CDR1 MNHNY and CDR2 SVGAGI (reference sequence). V shed 1 base and J shed 0 bases, with 0 bases lying between them. The CDR3 nucleotides read TGTGCCAGCAGTTACTTGAACACTGAAGCTTTCTTT. Protein sequence: CASSYLNTEAFF.

The rearrangement links TRBV30 to TRBJ2-4; the D gene is possibly TRBD2 (5 bases). The germline V gene encodes CDR1 GTSNPN and CDR2 SVGIG (reference sequence). V was shortened by 2 bases and J by 3 bases, with 8 bases between the two germline ends. This CDR3 region has 13 residues. This CDR3 is CAWSPGSKNIQYF. In DNA, the CDR3 is TGTGCCTGGAGTCCGGGGAGCAAAAACATTCAGTACTTC.

This clonotype was observed many times. The chain joins TRBV11-3 to TRBJ2-3; D is ambiguous. The CDR3 runs 15 residues. Deletions cut 4 bases from V and 6 bases from J, with 17 bases between. Per the germline V gene, CDR1 is SGHNT and CDR2 is YENEEA. CDR3 coding DNA: TGTGCCAGCAGCTACGTCCACCCTGGTATCGATACGCAGTATTTT. Amino acid sequence: CASSYVHPGIDTQYF. Complete variable domain (other parts from reference TRBV11-3 and TRBJ2-3): EAGVVQSPRYKIIEKKQPVAFWCNPISGHNTLYWYLQNLGQGPELLIRYENEEAVDDSQLPKDRFSAERLKGVDSTLKIQPAELGDSAVYLCASSYVHPGIDTQYFGPGTRLTVL.

This clonotype showed up just a few times. The chain carries TRBV20-1 and TRBJ1-5; tentatively, D is TRBD1 (5 bases). Looked up from germline, CDR1 is DFQATT and CDR2 is SNEGSKA (reference sequence). V lost 5 bases and J lost 4, with 24 bases in between. The CDR3 has 17 residues. CDR3 coding DNA: TGCAGTGCTGCCCCGGCAGGGAGTAAGGGCATGAATCAGCCCCAGCATTTT. Its translation is CSAAPAGSKGMNQPQHF.

The gene calls are TRBV6-2 or TRBV6-3 and TRBJ2-1; 15 nucleotides agree with TRBD2. Germline V gives CDR1 MNHEY, CDR2 SVGEGT. The J segment lost 1 base and the V segment lost 5 bases, leaving 12 bases of the junction unmatched. The CDR3 contains 20 residues. CDR3 DNA sequence: TGTGCCAGCAGTCCCCCTCCGGGACTAGCGGGAGGTAGGTCCTACAATGAGCAGTTCTTC. Its protein product is CASSPPPGLAGGRSYNEQFF.

This clonotype was seen repeatedly, ten times or more. This chain links TRBV6-2 or TRBV6-3 with TRBJ2-7, with 9 bases matching TRBD2. V shed 4 bases, J shed 1 base, and the junction held 5 bases outside the gene matches. The CDR3 has 15 amino acids. In germline, CDR1 is MNHEY, CDR2 SVGEGT. The DNA for the CDR3 is TGTGCCAGCAGTTCGACTAGCGGCCCGTCCTACGAGCAGTACTTC. It specifies CASSSTSGPSYEQYF.

This clonotype was counted many times. This chain connects TRBV27 to TRBJ2-3; 11 bases match TRBD2. The ends lost 5 bases at V and 2 bases at J; junction bases unmatched: 3. Germline lookup yields CDR1 MNHEY and CDR2 SMNVEV (reference sequence). There are 15 residues in the CDR3. The CDR3 loop reads CASSALAGVTDTQYF. CDR3 coding DNA: TGTGCCAGCAGTGCACTAGCGGGAGTCACAGATACGCAGTATTTT.

Sample share makes this clonotype medium-sized. DNA for the CDR3: TGTGCCACCAGCAGAGATGGGACTAGCGGGAGTGACGAGCAGTACTTC. Translating gives CATSRDGTSGSDEQYF. The chain couples TRBV15 to TRBJ2-7, with 14 bases identical to TRBD2. CDR1 and CDR2 from the germline V gene are LNHNV and YYDKDF (reference sequence). The CDR3 runs to 16 residues. Germline trimming cut 0 bases from V and 5 bases from J; bases unmatched to any gene: 3.